One and the same sample provided the 26 T cell receptor beta chains below, sequenced in a study of T-cell reconstitution after alpha-beta-depleted transplantation in children. Unique molecular identifiers were used to barcode this TCRbeta library. TCRdb fed the PCR reads into MiXCR, producing one record per CDR3 protein. Here the sample spans fewer than 120,000 distinct CDR3 sequences, under 13% being singletons. Sequencing used PBMCs from the stem cell graft donor, obtained from the stem cell graft. The receptors come from a human donor who donated a stem cell graft to a child with acute lymphoblastic leukemia.

As for this clonotype: A read error may explain this, as a much larger clone is one base away. J is TRBJ2-4 and V is TRBV10-3; a possible D gene is TRBD2 (6 bases). This CDR3 is built from 15 residues. From germline, CDR1 is ENHRY and CDR2 SYGVKD. In DNA, the CDR3 is TGTGCCATCAGTGTCACGGGAGAAGCCAAAAACATGCAGTACTTC. It encodes CAISVTGEAKNMQYF.

This clonotype was recorded a few times. The CDR3 DNA reads TGTGCCAGCTCTCCAAAGCCCCAGCTGACAAAAGGAGGCAATGAGCAGTTCTTC. Translating gives CASSPKPQLTKGGNEQFF. The rearrangement links TRBV18 to TRBJ2-1, with D maybe TRBD2 (5 bases). Germline V gene data show CDR1 as KGHSH and CDR2 as LQKENI. Trimming cost V 6 bases and J 6 bases, with 27 bases left between them. The length of the CDR3 is 18 residues.

This clonotype was counted at least ten times. V gene TRBV11-1 combines with J gene TRBJ2-7; D perhaps matches TRBD1 (7 bases). CDR3 size: 20 residues. The V end was cut by 0 bases, the J end by 0 bases, with 24 bases between. CDR1 and CDR2 (germline): SGHAT, FQDESV (reference sequence). The CDR3 DNA follows: TGTGCCAGCAGCTTAGCGGGGGGTCACAGGGGCCGATTGTACTCCTACGAGCAGTACTTC. It specifies CASSLAGGHRGRLYSYEQYF.

This clonotype was seen more than once but under ten times. V usage is TRBV30 and J usage is TRBJ1-4; the D gene is possibly TRBD1 (5 bases). The CDR3 covers 14 residues. V lost 0 bases, J lost 8 bases, and 13 bases lay in between. Germline lookup yields CDR1 GTSNPN and CDR2 SVGIG (reference sequence). This CDR3 reads CAWSVLRRGEKLFF. The CDR3 region has the DNA TGTGCCTGGAGTGTACTGCGAAGGGGCGAAAAACTGTTTTTT.

This clonotype has a count of ten or more. The chain combines TRBV7-9 with TRBJ2-7; D is perhaps TRBD2 (6 bases). The germline V and J ends were trimmed by 5 bases and 5 bases, with 16 bases remaining between them. The CDR3 covers 14 residues. The germline V gene has CDR1 SEHNR and CDR2 FQNEAQ (reference sequence). CDR3 sequence (DNA): TGTGCCAGCAGCCTCCGGGACTCTCAAGACGAGCAGTACTTC. Translation: CASSLRDSQDEQYF.

This clonotype was seen repeatedly, ten times or more. The V and J genes are TRBV3-1 and TRBJ2-3, with a tentative D call TRBD2 (5 bases). V was cut by 5 bases and J by 1 base, with 22 bases left in between. This CDR3 has 18 amino acids. The germline gives CDR1 LGHDT, CDR2 YNNKEL (reference sequence). This CDR3 is CASSSGRASVSRTDTQYF. The CDR3 nucleotides are TGTGCCAGCAGCAGCGGTCGGGCCAGCGTGTCCCGCACAGATACGCAGTATTTT.

This clonotype was recorded at least ten times. V gene TRBV5-1 combines with J gene TRBJ2-7, with D perhaps matching TRBD2 (6 bases). V was trimmed by 4 bases and J by 4 bases, leaving 18 bases between them. The CDR3 consists of 15 residues. From germline, CDR1 is SGHRS and CDR2 YFSETQ. CDR3 amino acids: CASSGGTPGPYEQYF. The CDR3 DNA reads as TGCGCCAGCAGCGGAGGGACGCCTGGCCCGTACGAGCAGTACTTC.

Worth noting for this clonotype: This may arise from a read error, as a much more abundant clone is one base away. The chain joins TRBV7-9 to TRBJ1-4, with D unclear. This CDR3 region has 14 residues. CDR1 is SEHNR and CDR2 is FQNEAQ in the germline V gene (reference sequence). V dropped 7 bases and J dropped 8 bases, with 17 bases sitting between them. CDR3 loop: CASTQQREREKLFF. CDR3 in DNA: TGTGCCAGCACCCAACAAAGGGAAAGAGAAAAACTGTTTTTT.

Ten or more counts support this clonotype. The chain recombines TRBV7-9 with TRBJ2-1; the D is unclear. The germline V gene encodes CDR1 SEHNR and CDR2 FQNEAQ (reference sequence). Trimming stripped 5 bases from V and 7 bases from J, with 12 bases between. This CDR3 contains 13 residues. CDR3 nucleotide sequence: TGTGCCAGCAGCCAACCCGAGGAAAATGAGCAGTTCTTC. Translation: CASSQPEENEQFF.

Many counts were recorded for this clonotype. The chain combines TRBV7-2 with TRBJ1-2, with unresolved D. The CDR3 runs 14 residues. Germline V CDR1 and CDR2: SGHTA, FQGNSA. V shed 1 base and J shed 7 bases, with 13 bases lying between them. CDR3 nucleotides: TGTGCCAGCAGCTTAGACGGCAGGCTGGGTGGCTACACCTTC. Its translation is CASSLDGRLGGYTF.

This clonotype was counted at least ten times. The rearrangement joins TRBV6-1 to TRBJ1-5, with 10 bases fitting TRBD1. Losses at the gene ends were 6 bases for V and 0 bases for J; bases not matched to a gene: 5. From germline, CDR1 is MNHNS and CDR2 SASEGT. CDR3 length: 16 residues. The CDR3 nucleotides are TGTGCCAGCAGGGGGACAGGGGACCTTAGCAATCAGCCCCAGCATTTT. This translates into CASRGTGDLSNQPQHF.

This clonotype has ten or more counts. The rearrangement uses TRBV20-1 and TRBJ1-1, with a possible D match to TRBD1 (5 bases). Trimming removed 3 bases from V and 1 base from J, with 9 bases in between. From germline, CDR1 is DFQATT and CDR2 SNEGSKA (reference sequence). The CDR3 sequence is 13 residues long. In DNA, the CDR3 is TGCAGTGCTAGCTGGGGGACGAACACTGAAGCTTTCTTT. Its translation is CSASWGTNTEAFF.

This clonotype was counted at least ten times. This chain joins TRBV5-1 and TRBJ2-1; the D is unclear. Germline values: CDR1 SGHRS, CDR2 YFSETQ. V shed 0 bases and J shed 12 bases, with 7 bases lying between them. CDR3 length: 11 residues. DNA for the CDR3: TGCGCCAGCAGCTTGGAGGCTACGCAGTTCTTC. Translated: CASSLEATQFF.

This clonotype was detected ten times or more. The V and J genes are TRBV6-6 and TRBJ2-7; D call uncertain. The CDR3 has 11 amino acids. CDR1 and CDR2 (germline): MNHNY, SVGAGI (reference sequence). The V end was cut by 6 bases, the J end by 8 bases, with 11 bases between. The CDR3 bases are TGTGCCAGCAGCCCTGTGGGGAAGCAGTACTTC. This sequence encodes CASSPVGKQYF.

In this sample, this clonotype turned up many times. The rearrangement joins TRBV20-1 to TRBJ2-2, with D possibly TRBD1 on 7 matching bases. V lost 3 bases and J 8 bases, leaving 19 bases between the germline ends. The CDR3 length is 15 residues. CDR1 DFQATT and CDR2 SNEGSKA come from the germline V gene (reference sequence). CDR3 sequence reads: CSASPRRGPGGELFF. The CDR3 nucleotides read TGCAGTGCTAGCCCTAGGAGGGGGCCAGGAGGGGAGCTGTTTTTT.

This clonotype was recorded many times. This chain uses TRBV29-1 with TRBJ2-7; D not resolved. V lost 4 bases and J lost 1, with 17 bases in between. The CDR3 length is 15 residues. CDR1 is SQVTM, CDR2 ANQGSEA, per germline. The CDR3 loop is CSVAIDTAYSYEQYF. CDR3 nucleotide sequence: TGCAGCGTTGCCATAGACACCGCTTATTCCTACGAGCAGTACTTC.

This clonotype has just a few counts. This may be a read error, as it is one base from a much larger clone. The chain is built from TRBV7-9 and TRBJ2-6; 8 nucleotides match TRBD2. Germline V gives CDR1 SEHNR, CDR2 FQNEAQ (reference sequence). This CDR3 contains 12 residues. Written as DNA, the CDR3 is TGTGCCGGCCCAGCGGGGGCCAACGGCCTGACTTTC. Amino acids: CAGPAGANGLTF.

This clonotype was seen many times. This chain links TRBV6-5 with TRBJ2-3; weak D call: TRBD2 (7 bases). Germline CDR1 and CDR2: MNHEY and SVGAGI. V was shortened by 0 bases and J by 1 base, with 11 bases between the two germline ends. The CDR3 consists of 16 residues. The CDR3 region has the DNA TGTGCCAGCAGTTACTCGACCGGGGGGCGCACAGATACGCAGTATTTT. Its translation: CASSYSTGGRTDTQYF.

This clonotype has at least ten counts. The V call is TRBV29-1, the J call TRBJ2-5; 8 bases match TRBD1. This CDR3 is built from 14 residues. Losses at the gene ends were 6 bases for V and 2 bases for J; bases not matched to a gene: 8. Per germline, CDR1 SQVTM and CDR2 ANQGSEA. The CDR3, as DNA: TGCAGCGTATTAGACAGGGGCCCTCAAGAGACCCAGTACTTC. Translating it yields CSVLDRGPQETQYF.

This clonotype was detected ten times or more. The genes are TRBV18 and TRBJ1-3, with a weak D call TRBD1 (6 bases). There are 16 residues in the CDR3. CDR1 is KGHSH and CDR2 is LQKENI in the germline V gene. Deletions cut 3 bases from V and 0 bases from J, with 12 bases between. The CDR3 reads CASSPPGGGSGNTIYF. The CDR3 DNA reads TGTGCCAGCTCACCGCCCGGAGGGGGCTCTGGAAACACCATATATTTT.

This clonotype was counted ten times or more. This chain joins TRBV11-3 and TRBJ2-2; D not certain. The V gene lost 2 bases and the J gene lost 5 bases, with 9 bases spanning the gap. This CDR3 is built from 14 residues. Looked up from germline, CDR1 is SGHNT and CDR2 is YENEEA. The DNA for the CDR3 is TGTGCCAGCAGCTTATATGCCCGTACCGGGGAGCTGTTTTTT. Its protein is CASSLYARTGELFF. Together with reference TRBV11-3 and TRBJ2-2, the CDR3 gives the full variable domain: EAGVVQSPRYKIIEKKQPVAFWCNPISGHNTLYWYLQNLGQGPELLIRYENEEAVDDSQLPKDRFSAERLKGVDSTLKIQPAELGDSAVYLCASSLYARTGELFFGEGSRLTVL.

This clonotype has at least ten counts. The chain's CDR3 is CASSSPGGFGYTF. In nucleotides, the CDR3 is TGTGCCAGCAGCTCCCCAGGGGGCTTTGGCTACACCTTC. The chain joins TRBV7-2 to TRBJ1-2; 8 nucleotides align to TRBD1. Unmatched junction bases numbered 5, after V lost 4 bases and J lost 7 bases. Per germline, CDR1 SGHTA and CDR2 FQGNSA. The CDR3 contains 13 residues.

This clonotype was seen ten or more times. The V call is TRBV13, the J call TRBJ2-3; possible D gene TRBD2, 5 bases. V lost 1 base to trimming and J lost 2 bases, with 22 bases between them. This CDR3 region has 19 residues. The germline V gene encodes CDR1 PRHDT and CDR2 FYEKMQ (reference sequence). This CDR3 reads CASSLASLGTKGPTDTQYF. In nucleotides, the CDR3 is TGTGCCAGCAGCTTAGCTAGCCTGGGAACGAAGGGCCCCACAGATACGCAGTATTTT.

The chain links TRBV5-4 to TRBJ1-4, with D uncertain. The germline gives CDR1 SGHNT, CDR2 YYREEE (reference sequence). With 2 bases removed from V and 3 bases from J, the gap between germline ends came to 2 bases. This CDR3 is 12 amino acids long. The CDR3 nucleotides read TGTGCCAGCAGCTTTTCTAATGAAAAACTGTTTTTT. Its translation: CASSFSNEKLFF.

A few counts support this clonotype. The chain has TRBV7-9 and TRBJ2-6; D gene unclear. The CDR3 has 15 residues. Germline values: CDR1 SEHNR, CDR2 FQNEAQ (reference sequence). V shed 5 bases and J shed 1 base, with 9 bases lying between them. CDR3 sequence reads: CASSTQKSGANVLTF. CDR3 bases: TGTGCCAGCAGCACCCAAAAGTCTGGGGCCAACGTCCTGACTTTC.

This clonotype was counted at least ten times. The chain has TRBV28 and TRBJ2-7; a possible D gene is TRBD2 (5 bases). CDR1 and CDR2 from the germline V gene are MDHEN and SYDVKM. V gave up 5 bases and J gave up 2 bases, with 19 bases separating them. The CDR3 covers 16 residues. CDR3 protein: CASSLLDSSRPYEQYF. DNA of the CDR3: TGTGCCAGCAGTCTACTGGACTCCAGCCGACCCTACGAGCAGTACTTC.